This T cell receptor beta chain was captured by sequencing in a study of blood T cell repertoires in COVID-19. During active infection, Seattle patients enrolled and were then monitored through disease. Assay: immunoSEQ multiplex PCR; the TCRdb copy retains only in-frame clones and omits some. The table shows approximately 400,000 clones, with 88% occurring only once. V shed 1 base and J 0 bases; nucleotides not matched to a gene: 2. The CDR3 covers 15 residues. CDR1 is SGHVS and CDR2 is FNYEAQ in the germline V gene. The TCR originated in a woman aged 50 to 60 with COVID-19, enrolled during active disease. V and J are TRBV7-6 and TRBJ1-1, with TRBD1 identical over 7 bases. Material for sequencing was peripheral blood. CDR3 coding DNA: TGTGCCAGCAGCTTAGAAGGGGGCCTGAACACTGAAGCTTTCTTT. Translating gives CASSLEGGLNTEAFF. Supplemented by reference TRBV7-6 and TRBJ1-1, the full variable domain reads GAGVSQSPRYKVTKRGQDVALRCDPISGHVSLYWYRQALGQGPEFLTYFNYEAQQDKSGLPNDRFSAERPEGSISTLTIQRTEQRDSAMYRCASSLEGGLNTEAFFGQGTRLTVV.